These T cell receptor beta chains were read from a single sample in a study of chemoradiotherapy in HPV16-positive cancers. Assay used: immunoSEQ multiplex PCR; TCRdb lists only in-frame clones, some missing. The sample comprises under 10,000 clones, approximately 90% of which are singletons, and 3% to 3.5% rests with the top ten. Sequenced here: tumor tissue, sampled from a patient who underwent chemoradiotherapy. All receptors derive from a human donor with HPV-associated anogenital cancer. Both conserved end residues are part of each CDR3. Each record gives: clone size, V gene, J gene, D gene, CDR3 DNA, CDR3 protein. A D gene is named only where the DNA matches it firmly. A row's size may be missing; if present it is once, few, many or a size class.

>-|TRBV7-9|TRBJ2-1|-
TGTGCCAGCAGCTTATCGGTTGTTGTGGAAAATGAGCAGTTCTTC
CASSLSVVVENEQFF
>-|TRBV6-4|TRBJ2-1|-
TGTGCCAGCAGTGACAGGTGGATAAGGGACGGCCCCGACAATGAGCAGTTCTTC
CASSDRWIRDGPDNEQFF
>-|TRBV11-2|TRBJ2-3|TRBD2
TGTGCCAGCAGCTTAGCGCGGGGGACTAGCAAAGATACGCAGTATTTT
CASSLARGTSKDTQYF
>-|TRBV28|TRBJ1-4|-
TGTGCCAGCAGAAAGACACGGGCTAGTGAAAAACTGTTTTTT
CASRKTRASEKLFF
>-|TRBV11-2|TRBJ2-3|-
TGTGCCAGCAGCTTAGAGCAGACGGCAGATACGCAGTATTTT
CASSLEQTADTQYF
>once|TRBV9|TRBJ1-2|TRBD1
TGTGCCAGCAGCTCCCAGGGGGCGCGGGATGGCTACACCTTC
CASSSQGARDGYTF
>-|TRBV7-9|TRBJ2-1|TRBD2
TGTGCCAGCAGCAGACTAGCGGGAGATTACAATGAGCAGTTCTTC
CASSRLAGDYNEQFF
>-|TRBV5-1|TRBJ2-3|TRBD2
TGCGCCACCGGAAGGGCGGGAGAAGGGAAAGATACGCAGTATTTT
CATGRAGEGKDTQYF
>-|TRBV5-1|TRBJ2-1|TRBD2
TGCGCCAGCAGCCCAGCGGGAGCGGGAGAGCAGTTCTTC
CASSPAGAGEQFF
>-|TRBV6-8|TRBJ1-1|-
TGTGCCAGCAGCGGGTTCGTGAAGGGCAACACTGAAGCTTTCTTT
CASSGFVKGNTEAFF
>-|TRBV10-3|TRBJ1-5|-
TGTGCCATCAGTGAGTCGGCCCTCAGACTTCCACGGCAGCCCCAGCATTTT
CAISESALRLPRQPQHF
>once|TRBV27|TRBJ1-1|-
TGTGCCAGCAGACGACATGGGGGGATGAACACTGAAGCTTTCTTT
CASRRHGGMNTEAFF
>-|TRBV28|TRBJ1-2|TRBD1
TGTGCCAGCAGGCCCGGGACAGGGGACCTCTATGGCTACACCTTC
CASRPGTGDLYGYTF
>few|TRBV27|TRBJ1-1|-
TGTGCCAGCAGTTCCAGGGCAGCTAACACTGAAGCTTTCTTT
CASSSRAANTEAFF
>-|TRBV11-2|TRBJ2-6|TRBD1
TGTGCCAGCAGCCCTACAGGGGTCTCTGGGGCCAACGTCCTGACTTTC
CASSPTGVSGANVLTF
>few|TRBV16|TRBJ1-1|TRBD1
TGTGCCAGCAGCTCGCTCGGTGACAGGGGGAACACTGAAGCTTTCTTT
CASSSLGDRGNTEAFF
>-|TRBV5-6|TRBJ2-3|-
TGTGCCAGCAGCTTGGTACGCGGAGGGGGGACAGATACGCAGTATTTT
CASSLVRGGGTDTQYF
>-|TRBV6-5|TRBJ2-7|TRBD1
TGTGCCAGCAGCGGACAGGGGGCCTCCTACGAGCAGTACTTC
CASSGQGASYEQYF
>-|TRBV2|TRBJ1-5|-
TGTGCCAGCAGTGAATCCAACAGCAATCAGCCCCAGCATTTT
CASSESNSNQPQHF
>-|TRBV2|TRBJ2-1|-
TGTGCCAGCACCGGGGGACTCGCAGCCAATGAGCAGTTCTTC
CASTGGLAANEQFF
>-|TRBV11-3|TRBJ2-3|TRBD2
TGTGCCAGCAGCTTAGGACTAGCGACGGATACGCAGTATTTT
CASSLGLATDTQYF
>-|TRBV29-1|TRBJ2-1|-
TGCAGCGTTGTCCAGAATGAGCAGTTCTTC
CSVVQNEQFF
>-|TRBV29-1|TRBJ2-3|-
TGCAGCGTAGTAGCTTTGTTTGGCACAGATACGCAGTATTTT
CSVVALFGTDTQYF
>-|TRBV18|TRBJ2-5|TRBD1
TGTGCCAGCTCACCAAACAGGGGGCAAGAGACCCAGTACTTC
CASSPNRGQETQYF
>-|TRBV4-1|TRBJ2-6|-
TGCGCCAGCAGCCGAGACGGGACCCGCTCTGGGGCCAACGTCCTGACTTTC
CASSRDGTRSGANVLTF
>-|TRBV6-5|TRBJ1-6|-
TGTGCCAGCAGTTACGATATCTGGGGTTCACCCCTCCACTTT
CASSYDIWGSPLHF
>-|TRBV19|TRBJ1-2|-
TGTGCCAGTAAGCCCCAAGGAAGTGGCTATGGCTACACCTTC
CASKPQGSGYGYTF
>few|TRBV5-6|TRBJ1-4|TRBD1
TGTGCCAGCAGCTGGGGACAGGGGGCAACTAATGAAAAACTGTTTTTT
CASSWGQGATNEKLFF
>few|TRBV19|TRBJ1-2|-
TGTGCCAGTAGTATAGATAGGGACCGCGGCTACACCTTC
CASSIDRDRGYTF
>-|TRBV7-6|TRBJ1-3|-
TGTGCCAGCAGCTTAGTCGATGGGAGTTTGTCTGGAAACACCATATATTTT
CASSLVDGSLSGNTIYF
>-|TRBV6-6|TRBJ1-1|-
TGTGCCAGCACCCTCGGCCAGGACACTGAAGCTTTCTTT
CASTLGQDTEAFF
>-|TRBV5-1|TRBJ1-2|-
TGCGCCAGCAGCTCAACAGGGTTGGGCTATGGCTACACCTTC
CASSSTGLGYGYTF
>-|TRBV5-1|TRBJ1-1|-
TGCGCCAGCAGCGCATCTTCCAGCATGAACACTGAAGCTTTCTTT
CASSASSSMNTEAFF
>-|TRBV5-1|TRBJ1-6|-
TGCGCCAGCACTCCGGGGACTACGAATTCACCCCTCCACTTT
CASTPGTTNSPLHF
>-|TRBV4-2|TRBJ2-3|-
TGTGCCAGCAGCCAACAGGAGTCTAGCACAGATACGCAGTATTTT
CASSQQESSTDTQYF
>-|TRBV28|TRBJ1-1|-
TGTGCCAGCACCCCGGGAGGAGACACTGAAGCTTTCTTT
CASTPGGDTEAFF
>-|TRBV11-2|TRBJ2-3|-
TGTGCCAGCAGCTTAGGTCTGGGGGGCACAGATACGCAGTATTTT
CASSLGLGGTDTQYF
>few|TRBV2|TRBJ1-5|-
TGTGCCAGCAGTGACCGGGATCAGCCCCAGCATTTT
CASSDRDQPQHF
>-|TRBV2|TRBJ2-5|-
TGTGCCAGCAGTGATTTACTACAGAAAGAGACCCAGTACTTC
CASSDLLQKETQYF
>-|TRBV7-2|TRBJ1-2|-
TGTGCCAGCAGCTTAGGGGGGGCACAGGGTGGATATGGCTACACCTTC
CASSLGGAQGGYGYTF
>large|TRBV2|TRBJ1-2|TRBD1
TGTGCCGGTAGACAGGGGGCAAGTGGCTACACCTTC
CAGRQGASGYTF
>-|TRBV6-5|TRBJ2-2|TRBD1
TGTGCCAGCAGTCGGACAGGGGGGCACACCGGGGAGCTGTTTTTT
CASSRTGGHTGELFF
>-|TRBV15|TRBJ2-2|-
TGTGCCACCAGCCTACCGGGACTCCTGAACACCGGGGAGCTGTTTTTT
CATSLPGLLNTGELFF
>-|TRBV6-5|TRBJ1-4|-
TGTGCCAGCAGTTTAGGGGTTACAGGAACTAATGAAAAACTGTTTTTT
CASSLGVTGTNEKLFF
>-|TRBV2|TRBJ1-3|-
TGTGCCAGCAGTTTACGCGGGGGGCCTGGAAACACCATATATTTT
CASSLRGGPGNTIYF
>-|TRBV7-2|TRBJ2-5|TRBD2
TGTGCCAGCAGCTCCCAGCGGGGGCGGGAGGAGACCCAGTACTTC
CASSSQRGREETQYF
>-|TRBV5-6|TRBJ2-1|-
TGTGCCAGCAGCTACTTATCCGGGACCAACAATGAGCAGTTCTTC
CASSYLSGTNNEQFF
>-|TRBV7-2|TRBJ2-1|-
TGTGCCAGCAGCTTTACGGGGACCTACAATGAGCAGTTCTTC
CASSFTGTYNEQFF
>-|TRBV6-5|TRBJ2-5|TRBD1
TGTGCCAGCGGGTCCGGGACAGCGGTCGGGACCCAGTACTTC
CASGSGTAVGTQYF
>-|TRBV18|TRBJ2-6|-
TGTGCCAGCTTCGCGGGTGGACTCCGCTCTGGGGCCAACGTCCTGACTTTC
CASFAGGLRSGANVLTF
>-|TRBV29-1|TRBJ2-5|-
TGCAGCGTCATAGCGGAGACCCAGTACTTC
CSVIAETQYF
>few|TRBV19|TRBJ1-1|-
TGTGCCAGTAGTGTGGAGAACACTGAAGCTTTCTTT
CASSVENTEAFF
>-|TRBV2|TRBJ2-7|-
TGTGCCAGTAGGACAGCCTACTACGAGCAGTACTTC
CASRTAYYEQYF
>-|TRBV5-8|TRBJ2-5|-
TGTGCCAGCAGCCTCCGACGACAGGCCTCCATCCAAGAGACCCAGTACTTC
CASSLRRQASIQETQYF
>-|TRBV5-3|TRBJ2-1|-
TGTGCCAGCAGCTTACAGGCTACCTACAATGAGCAGTTCTTC
CASSLQATYNEQFF
>-|TRBV5-1|TRBJ2-5|-
TGCGCCAGCAGCACCTTACTGGGGGGTGAAGAGACCCAGTACTTC
CASSTLLGGEETQYF
>-|TRBV4-1|TRBJ1-3|-
TGCGCCAGCAGCCAAGAAGGGCAGGCGAACTCTGGAAACACCATATATTTT
CASSQEGQANSGNTIYF